The next 30 T cell receptor beta chains were all read from a single sample in a study of CD8+ T cells in alopecia areata. Once RNA had been extracted, it was reverse transcribed into cDNA to act as the sequencing template. The table came from immunoSEQ multiplex PCR; TCRdb's copy has only in-frame clones and leaves some out. Among roughly 200,000 clones listed, approximately 60% were seen once. The sequenced sample was CD8+ T cells sorted from blood. The receptors stem from a human donor in good health.

This clone has a handful of counts. The chain is built from TRBV4-1 and TRBJ1-2; D may be TRBD1 (5 bases). The germline V gene has CDR1 MGHRA and CDR2 YSYEKL. V was pared by 3 bases and J by 2 bases, with 10 bases between. The CDR3 is 14 residues long. The CDR3 sequence: CASSHRDRNYGYTF. CDR3 sequence (DNA): TGCGCCAGCAGCCATAGGGACCGAAACTATGGCTACACCTTC.

This clone has only one observation. The rearrangement joins TRBV5-1 to TRBJ2-1; 8 bases fit TRBD1. Germline values: CDR1 SGHRS, CDR2 YFSETQ. The CDR3 extends over 16 amino acids. V lost 5 bases to trimming and J lost 5 bases; unmatched junction nucleotides: 12. In DNA form, the CDR3 reads TGCGCCAGCAGATCCCCCGGGACAGGTATTCACAATGAGCAGTTCTTC. It encodes CASRSPGTGIHNEQFF.

In this sample, this clone turned up a few times. This rearrangement joins TRBV18 to TRBJ2-7; 7 bases agree with TRBD2. V lost 2 bases and J lost 3; bases outside the gene matches: 4. Per germline, CDR1 KGHSH and CDR2 LQKENI. The CDR3 totals 14 residues. In DNA, the CDR3 is TGTGCCAGCTCACCATCGGGGGGTGGCTACGAGCAGTACTTC. Encoded protein: CASSPSGGGYEQYF. Together with reference TRBV18 and TRBJ2-7, the CDR3 gives the full variable domain: NAGVMQNPRHLVRRRGQEARLRCSPMKGHSHVYWYRQLPEEGLKFMVYLQKENIIDESGMPKERFSAEFPKEGPSILRIQQVVRGDSAAYFCASSPSGGGYEQYFGPGTRLTVT.

The rearrangement joins TRBV9 to TRBJ2-1; maybe TRBD2 (6 bases). CDR1 is SGDLS, CDR2 YYNGEE, per germline. This CDR3 contains 14 residues. Trimming shortened V by 2 bases and J by 6 bases, and 12 bases separated the two germline ends. DNA of the CDR3: TGTGCCAGCAGCGTGGAGCGGGCCGGCAATGAGCAGTTCTTC. Amino acid sequence: CASSVERAGNEQFF.

The rearrangement uses TRBV2 and TRBJ1-2; no reliable D call. This CDR3 spans 11 amino acids. The V end lost 7 bases, the J end lost 6 bases, and 9 bases lay between the germline ends. Germline V lookup: CDR1 SNHLY, CDR2 FYNNEI. This CDR3 is CASTLTDGYTF. The DNA of the CDR3 is TGTGCCAGCACTCTGACCGATGGCTACACCTTC.

J is TRBJ2-3 and V is TRBV13; 8 bases fit TRBD1. This CDR3 has 15 amino acids. Trimming at V came to 6 bases and at J to 2 bases, leaving 7 bases not matched to a gene. CDR1 PRHDT and CDR2 FYEKMQ come from the germline V gene (reference sequence). CDR3 residues: CASSTPRGPTDTQYF. The DNA of the CDR3 is TGTGCCAGCAGTACCCCCAGGGGGCCCACAGATACGCAGTATTTT. The full variable domain, in which reference TRBV13 and TRBJ2-3 provide the parts outside the CDR3, is AAGVIQSPRHLIKEKRETATLKCYPIPRHDTVYWYQQGPGQDPQFLISFYEKMQSDKGSIPDRFSAQQFSDYHSELNMSSLELGDSALYFCASSTPRGPTDTQYFGPGTRLTVL.

The chain combines TRBV9 with TRBJ1-1, with D tentatively TRBD1 (5 bases). Trimming shortened V by 4 bases and J by 5 bases, and 18 bases separated the two germline ends. The CDR3 is 15 residues long. The germline CDR1 and CDR2 sequences are SGDLS and YYNGEE. As DNA, the CDR3 is TGTGCCAGCAGCCCCTTGTCAGGGCGAGCAACTGAAGCTTTCTTT. Its translation: CASSPLSGRATEAFF. The whole variable domain, remainder taken from reference TRBV9 and TRBJ1-1, is DSGVTQTPKHLITATGQRVTLRCSPRSGDLSVYWYQQSLDQGLQFLIQYYNGEERAKGNILERFSAQQFPDLHSELNLSSLELGDSALYFCASSPLSGRATEAFFGQGTRLTVV.

The genes are TRBV5-1 and TRBJ1-1, with TRBD1 identical over 11 bases. The germline V gene encodes CDR1 SGHRS and CDR2 YFSETQ. V lost 0 bases to trimming and J lost 0 bases; unmatched junction nucleotides: 1. CDR3 length: 16 amino acids. CDR3 nucleotides: TGCGCCAGCAGCTTGGGGACAGGGGGCATGAACACTGAAGCTTTCTTT. This encodes CASSLGTGGMNTEAFF. Drawing the rest from reference TRBV5-1 and TRBJ1-1, the complete variable domain is KAGVTQTPRYLIKTRGQQVTLSCSPISGHRSVSWYQQTPGQGLQFLFEYFSETQRNKGNFPGRFSGRQFSNSRSEMNVSTLELGDSALYLCASSLGTGGMNTEAFFGQGTRLTVV.

The chain carries TRBV7-9 and TRBJ1-6; D call uncertain. Trimming removed 1 base at V and 8 bases at J, with 9 bases between. The CDR3 consists of 14 residues. Germline V lookup: CDR1 SEHNR, CDR2 FQNEAQ (reference sequence). The CDR3 sequence: CASSLGIGDSPLHF. CDR3 coding DNA: TGTGCCAGCAGCTTAGGAATTGGGGATTCACCCCTCCACTTT.

This clone was seen only a few times. CDR3 nucleotides: TGCAGTGTATACTGGGGCACTGAAGCTTTCTTT. Its translation: CSVYWGTEAFF. The V and J genes are TRBV29-1 and TRBJ1-1; D remains ambiguous. The CDR3 has 11 amino acids. Germline CDR1 reads SQVTM; CDR2 reads ANQGSEA.

This clone was counted a single time. Since a much larger clone is just one base distant, this may be a read error. This same CDR3 is encoded by further DNA sequences in the sample. This sequence joins TRBV7-6 and TRBJ2-7, with 10 bases that match TRBD1. Per germline, CDR1 SGHVS and CDR2 FNYEAQ. The CDR3 loop spans 14 amino acids. The trim removed 5 bases at V and 4 bases at J, leaving 5 bases unmatched. CDR3 nucleotide sequence: TGTGCCAGCAGCCCCGGGACAGGGGATTACGAGCAGTACTTC. Translated, it gives CASSPGTGDYEQYF.

This clone was recorded a few times. This chain uses TRBV7-9 with TRBJ1-3; D is uncertain. The V and J ends lost 6 bases and 0 bases respectively, with 12 bases between them. The CDR3 length is 15 residues. Germline V gene sequence: CDR1 SEHNR, CDR2 FQNEAQ (reference sequence). CDR3 residues: CASSSFDTSGNTIYF. As DNA, the CDR3 is TGTGCCAGCAGTTCATTCGACACCTCTGGAAACACCATATATTTT.

The chain is built from TRBV28 and TRBJ2-5, with 9 nucleotides matching TRBD1. The CDR3 has 14 amino acids. Germline CDR1 is MDHEN and CDR2 is SYDVKM. After removal of 6 bases from V and 5 bases from J, the junction contained 7 bases not matched to a gene. CDR3 residues: CASRSQGAQETQYF. CDR3 DNA: TGTGCCAGCAGGTCACAGGGGGCTCAGGAGACCCAGTACTTC.

A few counts support this clone. The DNA for the CDR3 is TGTGCCAGCAGGATTCCGACAGAGAACACTGAAGCTTTCTTT. This encodes CASRIPTENTEAFF. The V call is TRBV6-4, the J call TRBJ1-1; TRBD1 might be the D (5 bases). Germline loops: CDR1 MRHNA, CDR2 SNTAGT. The CDR3 contains 14 residues. Trimming took 6 bases from V and 1 from J, leaving 12 bases between them.

This clone has at least ten counts. This chain connects TRBV5-5 to TRBJ2-7, with 10 positions matching TRBD2. The CDR3 spans 15 residues. Germline V lookup: CDR1 SGHKS, CDR2 YYEKEE (reference sequence). V lost 0 bases and J lost 5; bases outside the gene matches: 5. This CDR3 reads CASSLETSGVHEQYF. For the CDR3, the DNA is TGTGCCAGCAGCTTGGAAACTAGCGGGGTCCACGAGCAGTACTTC.

This clone has just a few counts. The rearrangement links TRBV7-9 to TRBJ1-1; D perhaps matches TRBD1 (5 bases). The germline V and J ends were trimmed by 6 bases and 5 bases, with 13 bases remaining between them. In germline, CDR1 is SEHNR, CDR2 FQNEAQ (reference sequence). The CDR3 is 13 residues long. The CDR3 coding sequence is TGTGCCAGCAGACCACCAGGGAAGACTGAAGCTTTCTTT. Protein product: CASRPPGKTEAFF.

The rearrangement joins TRBV27 to TRBJ1-2, with TRBD1 matching over 7 bases. V lost 3 bases, J lost 4 bases, and 5 bases stayed unmatched. The CDR3 is 14 amino acids. Looked up from germline, CDR1 is MNHEY and CDR2 is SMNVEV (reference sequence). CDR3 sequence (DNA): TGTGCCAGCAGTTTCGACAGGGATGGCTATGGCTACACCTTC. Amino acid sequence: CASSFDRDGYGYTF.

The chain carries TRBV28 and TRBJ1-5; D remains unclear. The CDR3 totals 17 residues. CDR1 and CDR2 (germline): MDHEN, SYDVKM. V lost 4 bases, J lost 0 bases, and 16 bases lay in between. In DNA, the CDR3 is TGTGCCAGCAGTTCAGCCGCCGCCAGTATTAGCAATCAGCCCCAGCATTTT. Translated, it gives CASSSAAASISNQPQHF. The full variable domain, rest sourced from reference TRBV28 and TRBJ1-5, is DVKVTQSSRYLVKRTGEKVFLECVQDMDHENMFWYRQDPGLGLRLIYFSYDVKMKEKGDIPEGYSVSREKKERFSLILESASTNQTSMYLCASSSAAASISNQPQHFGDGTRLSIL.

The gene calls are TRBV4-1 and TRBJ1-5; D not resolved. Germline V gene data show CDR1 as MGHRA and CDR2 as YSYEKL. Trimming took off 0 bases at V and 1 base at J, with 7 bases between the two ends. The CDR3 is 15 residues long. The CDR3 nucleotides read TGCGCCAGCAGCCAAGAAGGCAGGAGCAATCAGCCCCAGCATTTT. Amino acid sequence: CASSQEGRSNQPQHF.

This chain uses TRBV7-6 with TRBJ1-5; D is ambiguous. V was clipped by 4 bases and J by 0 bases, with 13 bases between them. CDR3 length: 16 amino acids. The germline CDR1 and CDR2 sequences are SGHVS and FNYEAQ. CDR3 in amino acids: CASSYSMINSNQPQHF. The DNA of the CDR3 is TGTGCCAGCAGCTATTCGATGATAAATAGCAATCAGCCCCAGCATTTT.

The chain links TRBV2 to TRBJ1-5; TRBD1 might be the D (6 bases). The germline V gene has CDR1 SNHLY and CDR2 FYNNEI. CDR3 size: 16 residues. The germline V and J ends were trimmed by 6 bases and 4 bases, with 19 bases remaining between them. CDR3 sequence (DNA): TGTGCCAGCAGCGACCTCTGGGCAGGGGAGAATCAGCCCCAGCATTTT. The encoded protein is CASSDLWAGENQPQHF. Supplemented by reference TRBV2 and TRBJ1-5, the full variable domain reads EPEVTQTPSHQVTQMGQEVILRCVPISNHLYFYWYRQILGQKVEFLVSFYNNEISEKSEIFDDQFSVERPDGSNFTLKIRSTKLEDSAMYFCASSDLWAGENQPQHFGDGTRLSIL.

This clone was recorded a few times. The chain recombines TRBV7-9 with TRBJ2-5; 10 bases are shared with TRBD1. Germline V gene sequence: CDR1 SEHNR, CDR2 FQNEAQ (reference sequence). J gave up 5 bases and V 8 bases, and 17 bases lay outside the gene matches. The length of the CDR3 is 17 residues. CDR3 in amino acids: CASEESEAGQGLETQYF. DNA of the CDR3: TGTGCCAGCGAGGAGTCCGAGGCGGGACAGGGGTTGGAGACCCAGTACTTC.

The genes are TRBV27 and TRBJ1-2; TRBD1 matches at 10 bases. The V segment lost 3 bases and the J segment 4 bases; nucleotides outside the gene matches: 8. This CDR3 has 16 amino acids. The germline V gene has CDR1 MNHEY and CDR2 SMNVEV (reference sequence). The CDR3 bases are TGTGCCAGCAGTTTCCTGGGACAGGGGTCCCTCTATGGCTACACCTTC. It translates to CASSFLGQGSLYGYTF.

There are a few counts of this clone. The V gene is TRBV2, the J gene TRBJ2-6, with D tentatively TRBD1 or TRBD2 (6 bases each). Trimming removed 8 bases from V and 11 bases from J, with 16 bases in between. CDR1 is SNHLY and CDR2 is FYNNEI in the germline V gene. This CDR3 is built from 13 residues. The DNA of the CDR3 is TGTGCCAGCGCCGAGGGGGGTGAGGACGTCCTGACTTTC. It encodes CASAEGGEDVLTF.

The CDR3 here is CATGQSNQPQHF. CDR3 nucleotide sequence: TGTGCCACCGGACAGAGCAATCAGCCCCAGCATTTT. The rearrangement joins TRBV19 to TRBJ1-5; TRBD1 is a possible D gene (6 bases). V lost 10 bases and J lost 1, with 8 bases in between. This CDR3 comprises 12 residues. Germline CDR1 and CDR2: LNHDA and SQIVND (reference sequence).

V and J are TRBV18 and TRBJ1-1; D gene ambiguous. Trimming cost V 5 bases and J 0 bases, with 22 bases left between them. Looked up from germline, CDR1 is KGHSH and CDR2 is LQKENI. This CDR3 is built from 18 residues. The DNA for the CDR3 is TGTGCCAGCTCAAACAAGGGCACCCCGGGAGGTATGAACACTGAAGCTTTCTTT. Translation: CASSNKGTPGGMNTEAFF.

The rearrangement links TRBV1 to TRBJ2-3; TRBD2, the D gene given by the table, was not confirmed from the DNA. TRBV1 is a documented pseudogene. The CDR3 covers 16 residues. Here the CDR3 DNA reads TGCACCAGCATCACCTCCGGGACTAAGCCAGTAGATACGCAGTATTTT. This gives the protein CTSITSGTKPVDTQYF.

This chain links TRBV7-8 with TRBJ1-2; D gene unclear. Germline CDR1 SGHVS, CDR2 FQNEAQ. CDR3 length: 15 residues. Trimming stripped 7 bases from V and 4 bases from J, with 19 bases between. The CDR3, as DNA: TGTGCCAGCACTCATAGGGCGGTGACCTTCTATGGCTACACCTTC. Residues: CASTHRAVTFYGYTF.

The chain joins TRBV5-6 to TRBJ1-6; no firm D call. V dropped 4 bases and J dropped 7 bases, with 12 bases sitting between them. The CDR3 sequence is 14 residues long. Germline CDR1 is SGHDT and CDR2 is YYEEEE. CDR3 in DNA: TGTGCCAGCAGCCAAGACCATATCAATTCACCCCTCCACTTT. Translation gives CASSQDHINSPLHF.

The genes are TRBV15 and TRBJ2-3; D is unresolved. This CDR3 has 14 amino acids. The V end lost 1 base, the J end lost 0 bases, and 5 bases lay between the germline ends. Germline V lookup: CDR1 LNHNV, CDR2 YYDKDF (reference sequence). The CDR3 protein is CATSRGPSTDTQYF. CDR3 nucleotides: TGTGCCACCAGCAGAGGGCCTAGCACAGATACGCAGTATTTT.